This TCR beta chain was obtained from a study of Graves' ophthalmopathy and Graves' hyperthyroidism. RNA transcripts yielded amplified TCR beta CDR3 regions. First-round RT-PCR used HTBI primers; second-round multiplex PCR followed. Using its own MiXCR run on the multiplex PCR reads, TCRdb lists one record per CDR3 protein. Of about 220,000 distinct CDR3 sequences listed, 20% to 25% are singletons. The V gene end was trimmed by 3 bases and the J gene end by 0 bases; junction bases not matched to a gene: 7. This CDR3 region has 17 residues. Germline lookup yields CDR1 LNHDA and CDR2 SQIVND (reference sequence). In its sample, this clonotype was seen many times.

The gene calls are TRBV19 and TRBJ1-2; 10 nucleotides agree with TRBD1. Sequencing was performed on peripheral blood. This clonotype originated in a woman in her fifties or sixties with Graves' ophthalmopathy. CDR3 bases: TGTGCCAGTAGTATGGAAGGGACAGGGGCCTCTAACTATGGCTACACCTTC. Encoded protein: CASSMEGTGASNYGYTF.